The clone carrying this TCR beta chain was found once. This CDR3 spans 16 amino acids. From germline, CDR1 is LNHNV and CDR2 YYDKDF (reference sequence). The germline V and J ends were trimmed by 0 bases and 4 bases, with 15 bases remaining between them. This sample is part of a study of control samples from healthy donors and cancer patients. Sequenced by immunoSEQ multiplex PCR; TCRdb stores in-frame clones only, minus some. The sample records tens of thousands of clones, 93% being singletons. The TCR originated in a woman aged 35 to 49 with lung cancer. This chain joins TRBV15 and TRBJ1-1; a weak D match, TRBD1 (5 bases). Sequences were obtained from PBMCs. CDR3 residues: CATSREGRAQGTEAFF. CDR3 DNA sequence: TGTGCCACCAGCAGAGAAGGGCGGGCCCAGGGCACTGAAGCTTTCTTT.